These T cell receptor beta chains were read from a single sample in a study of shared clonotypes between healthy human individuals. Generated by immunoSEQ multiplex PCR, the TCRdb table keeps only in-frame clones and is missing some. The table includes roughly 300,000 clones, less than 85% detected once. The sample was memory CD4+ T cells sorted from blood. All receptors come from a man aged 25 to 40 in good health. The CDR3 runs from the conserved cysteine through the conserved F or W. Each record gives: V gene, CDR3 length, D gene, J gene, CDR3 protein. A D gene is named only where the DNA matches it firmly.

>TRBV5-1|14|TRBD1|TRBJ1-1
CASSPDRDTTEAFF
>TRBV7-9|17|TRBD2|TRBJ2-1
CASSPPMREGPYNEQFF
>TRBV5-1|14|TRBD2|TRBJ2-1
CASSPGTIYNEQFF
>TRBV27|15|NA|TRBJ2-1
CASSPSRLSYNEQFF
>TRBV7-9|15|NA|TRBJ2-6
CAIPGRGSGANVLTF
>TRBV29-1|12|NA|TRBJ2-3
CSVSVGSDTQYF
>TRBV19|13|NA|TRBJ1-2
CASSLSDRSGYTF
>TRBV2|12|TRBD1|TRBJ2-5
CASSSSGTGLYF
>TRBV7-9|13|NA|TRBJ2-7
CATPVEGIGEQYF
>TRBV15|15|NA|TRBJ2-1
CATSRDVASYNEQFF
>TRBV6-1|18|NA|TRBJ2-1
CASSEARGFAGSDNEQFF
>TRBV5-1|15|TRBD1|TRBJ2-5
CASSLAGTGEETQYF
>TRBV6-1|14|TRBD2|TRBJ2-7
CASNLAGGPYEQYF
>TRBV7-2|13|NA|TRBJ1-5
CASSYSGREPQHF
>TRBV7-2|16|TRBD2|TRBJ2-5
CASSPGLAGPQETQYF
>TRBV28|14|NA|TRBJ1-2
CASSTFPLSDGYTF
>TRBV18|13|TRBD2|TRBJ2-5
CASSPVGGETQYF
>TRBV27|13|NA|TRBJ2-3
CASSFGGTDTQYF
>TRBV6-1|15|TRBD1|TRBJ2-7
CASRAKPGQVIEQYF
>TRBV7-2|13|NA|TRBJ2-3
CASTRASTDTQYF
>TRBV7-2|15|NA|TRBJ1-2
CASSLGPSGGDSYTF
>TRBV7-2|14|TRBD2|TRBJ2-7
CASSPSGGPYEQYF
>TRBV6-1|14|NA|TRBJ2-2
CASSEARVYGELFF
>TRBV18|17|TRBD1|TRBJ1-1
CASSSRAGGVVNTEAFF
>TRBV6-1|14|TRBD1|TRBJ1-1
CASTPGGSNTEAFF
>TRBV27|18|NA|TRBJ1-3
CASSLGVQGIPSGNTIYF
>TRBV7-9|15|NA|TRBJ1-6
CASSRLPGADSPLHF
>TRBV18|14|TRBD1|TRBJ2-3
CASSGRQGAGTQYF
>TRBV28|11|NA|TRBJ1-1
CASSDASEAFF
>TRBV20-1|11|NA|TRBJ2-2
CSAIRTGELFF
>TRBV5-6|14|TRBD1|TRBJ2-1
CASSMRGLYNEQFF
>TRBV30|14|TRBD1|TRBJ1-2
CAWRGPGTGSVYTF
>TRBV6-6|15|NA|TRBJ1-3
CASSYEGLAGNTIYF
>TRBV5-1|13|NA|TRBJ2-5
CASSLQERETQYF
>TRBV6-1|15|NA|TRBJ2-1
CASSGSGSKNNEQFF
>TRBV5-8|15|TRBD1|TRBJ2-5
CASTIRQGAGETQYF
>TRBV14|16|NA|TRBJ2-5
CASSQDNFGGLETQYF
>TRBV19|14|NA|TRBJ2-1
CASSIGGISNEQFF
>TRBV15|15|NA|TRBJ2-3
CATSIGGPSTDTQYF
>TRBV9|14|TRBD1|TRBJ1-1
CASSIGQANTEAFF
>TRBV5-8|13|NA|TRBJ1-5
CASSLDLDQPQHF
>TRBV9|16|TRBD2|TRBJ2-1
CASSVGTGTKNNEQFF
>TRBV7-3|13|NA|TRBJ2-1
CASSYHQGGEQFF
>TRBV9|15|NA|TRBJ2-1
CASSVRSSSYNEQFF
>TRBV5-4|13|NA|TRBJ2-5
CASSLGDQETQYF
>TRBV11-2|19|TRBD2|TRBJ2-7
CASSPTLGLAGVSRYEQYF
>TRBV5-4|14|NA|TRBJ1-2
CASSLVTGPYGYTF
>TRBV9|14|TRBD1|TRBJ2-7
CASSTSDRGYEQYF
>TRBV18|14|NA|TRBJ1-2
CASSLNRESYGYTF
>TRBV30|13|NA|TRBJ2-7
CAWEGDRSYEQYF
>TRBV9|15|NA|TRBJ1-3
CASSVGWTPGNTIYF
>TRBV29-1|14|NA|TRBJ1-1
CSVEAPLEEGKAFF
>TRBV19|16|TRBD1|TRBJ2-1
CASSTDRGAAYNEQFF
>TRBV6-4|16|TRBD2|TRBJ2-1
CASSENSGLSYNEQFF
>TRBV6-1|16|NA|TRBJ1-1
CASSVGSFVTGSEAFF
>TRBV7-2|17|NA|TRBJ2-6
CASSLANTAGRANVLTF
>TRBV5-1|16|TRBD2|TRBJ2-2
CASSLTLAGGTGELFF
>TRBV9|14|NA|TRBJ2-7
CASSVGGDPLEQYF
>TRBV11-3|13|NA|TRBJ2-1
CASSLESRNEQFF